This T cell receptor (beta chain) is drawn from a study of blood T cell repertoires in COVID-19. Study information: From the United States, Italy and Spain came samples of acute and convalescent COVID-19. PBMCs, B-cell-depleted T cells, or T cells provided the cDNA or gDNA that made up the material.

Authors' data handling: Amplified reference gene primers provided the basis for estimating nucleated cell counts. Libraries were prepared by immunoSEQ multiplex PCR; TCRdb keeps only in-frame clonotypes and omits some of them. V, J and clone size derive from that table, while D and trimming were established from the DNA sequence. The data hold hundreds of thousands of clones, with about nine tenths observed a single time. The sample taken for sequencing was peripheral blood. This clonotype originated in a woman aged 25-40 years with active or convalescent COVID-19.

The CDR3 DNA is TGCAGCGTTGTGGGCAGGGAGCAGTACTTC. Residues: CSVVGREQYF. V is TRBV29-1 and J is TRBJ2-7; D gene uncertain. The germline V gene has CDR1 SQVTM and CDR2 ANQGSEA. CDR3 length equals 10 residues. Between the trimmed V and J ends, which lost 4 bases and 7 bases, there was a span of 8 bases.